The 15 T cell receptor beta chains given below trace back to one sample, sequenced in a study of blood T cell repertoires in COVID-19. Assay used: immunoSEQ multiplex PCR; TCRdb lists only in-frame clones, some missing. The table shows around 130,000 clones, with approximately 90% occurring only once. The specimen sequenced was peripheral blood. The source of these receptors is a man between 65 and 85 years old with active COVID-19.

The chain links TRBV6-1 to TRBJ2-7, with TRBD1 matching over 7 bases. The CDR3 is 15 residues long. From germline, CDR1 is MNHNS and CDR2 SASEGT. V trimming: 0 bases; J trimming: 3 bases; junction bases outside the gene matches: 5. The CDR3 bases are TGTGCCAGCAGTGAAGCGGGGGACAGAGTCTACGAGCAGTACTTC. Translated: CASSEAGDRVYEQYF.

The chain recombines TRBV24-1 with TRBJ2-3; D remains unclear. Per the germline V gene, CDR1 is KGHDR and CDR2 is SFDVKD. The CDR3 is 14 amino acids. V lost 1 base, J lost 8 bases, and 12 bases lay in between. The DNA of the CDR3 is TGTGCCACCAGTGATTTATCCCTTGGCGGTACGCAGTATTTT. Translating gives CATSDLSLGGTQYF.

The genes are TRBV4-3 and TRBJ2-7; 8 bases align to TRBD2. The CDR3 loop spans 15 amino acids. Trimming took 2 bases from V and 6 from J; bases not matched to a gene: 9. Germline values: CDR1 LGHNA, CDR2 YSLEER. The CDR3 spells CASSQSAGARGEQYF. DNA for the CDR3: TGCGCCAGCAGCCAATCAGCGGGGGCCAGGGGCGAGCAGTACTTC.

The chain recombines TRBV6-5 with TRBJ1-1, with D possibly TRBD1 on 5 matching bases. CDR1 and CDR2 (germline): MNHEY, SVGAGI. This CDR3 comprises 15 residues. The V end was cut by 0 bases, the J end by 5 bases, with 13 bases between. This CDR3 is CASSYSWQGQTEAFF. CDR3 DNA: TGTGCCAGCAGTTACTCGTGGCAGGGTCAGACTGAAGCTTTCTTT.

This chain links TRBV9 with TRBJ2-2, with 11 bases matching TRBD2. The junction had 6 bases not matched to a gene; V was cut back by 4 bases and J by 4 bases. This CDR3 comprises 16 residues. Germline lookup yields CDR1 SGDLS and CDR2 YYNGEE. CDR3 nucleotides: TGTGCCAGCAGCCCCCGGACTAGCGGGTCCACCGGGGAGCTGTTTTTT. This translates into CASSPRTSGSTGELFF.

The V gene is TRBV6-6, the J gene TRBJ1-5, with a tentative D call TRBD1 (6 bases). This CDR3 has 15 amino acids. The ends were cut back, 6 bases at V and 4 bases at J, with 16 bases in the middle. Germline CDR1 and CDR2: MNHNY and SVGAGI (reference sequence). Here the CDR3 DNA reads TGTGCCAGCAGCCCACCACCGGGACAAAATCAGCCCCAGCATTTT. It translates to CASSPPPGQNQPQHF.

This chain links TRBV28 with TRBJ2-2; 12 bases agree with TRBD2. Germline CDR1 MDHEN, CDR2 SYDVKM. The CDR3 is made up of 21 amino acids. The trim removed 8 bases at V and 5 bases at J, leaving 24 bases unmatched. As DNA, the CDR3 is TGTGCCAGCTCCCCGGGACCATTCACCAGGTCTAGCGGGGGGGGGACCGGGGAGCTGTTTTTT. Amino acids: CASSPGPFTRSSGGGTGELFF.

The gene calls are TRBV5-6 and TRBJ1-5; weak D call: TRBD1 (5 bases). In germline, CDR1 is SGHDT, CDR2 YYEEEE. The CDR3 is made up of 15 amino acids. V shed 0 bases and J shed 11 bases, with 18 bases lying between them. The CDR3 coding sequence is TGTGCCAGCAGCTTGGGGGGCGCTTTGCCGACGACCCAGCATTTT. The encoded protein is CASSLGGALPTTQHF.

V gene TRBV12-3 or TRBV12-4 combines with J gene TRBJ2-1; 8 nucleotides match TRBD2. CDR3 length: 13 amino acids. V shed 7 bases and J 3 bases; nucleotides not matched to a gene: 2. CDR3 amino acids: CASTGTSYNEQFF. The DNA of the CDR3 is TGTGCCAGCACCGGGACTAGCTACAATGAGCAGTTCTTC.

The rearrangement uses TRBV5-4 and TRBJ1-2; tentatively, D is TRBD1 (5 bases). From germline, CDR1 is SGHNT and CDR2 YYREEE (reference sequence). V was shortened by 6 bases and J by 3 bases, with 15 bases between the two germline ends. This CDR3 contains 14 residues. CDR3 sequence (DNA): TGTGCCAGCACGGTGGGGGGTTCTCACTATGGCTACACCTTC. Translation gives CASTVGGSHYGYTF.

The rearrangement links TRBV27 to TRBJ1-2; 7 nucleotides match TRBD1. Germline CDR1 MNHEY, CDR2 SMNVEV (reference sequence). This CDR3 has 19 amino acids. Trimming took 3 bases from V and 3 from J; bases not matched to a gene: 19. The CDR3 DNA follows: TGTGCCAGCAGTTTTACCACCCCGACACGGACAGGAACTTACTATGGCTACACCTTC. This codes for CASSFTTPTRTGTYYGYTF.

The V gene is TRBV24-1, the J gene TRBJ1-1; D gene unclear. Germline CDR1 is KGHDR and CDR2 is SFDVKD. Between the trimmed V and J ends, which lost 6 bases and 4 bases, there was a span of 5 bases. This CDR3 spans 11 amino acids. In DNA form, the CDR3 reads TGTGCCACCAGTCGGGGCACTGAAGCTTTCTTT. The encoded protein is CATSRGTEAFF.

This chain uses TRBV6-1 with TRBJ2-2, with 7 bases lining up with TRBD2. The CDR3 spans 16 residues. V lost 4 bases, J lost 1 base, and 6 bases stayed unmatched. The germline gives CDR1 MNHNS, CDR2 SASEGT. The CDR3 spells CASSALSSGNTGELFF. The CDR3 coding sequence is TGTGCCAGCAGTGCCCTGTCTAGCGGGAACACCGGGGAGCTGTTTTTT.

The J gene is TRBJ2-1, the V gene TRBV10-3; TRBD2 agrees at 13 bases. From germline, CDR1 is ENHRY and CDR2 SYGVKD. The V segment lost 6 bases and the J segment 1 base; nucleotides outside the gene matches: 6. The CDR3 covers 17 residues. CDR3 nucleotides: TGTGCCATCAGCGGACTAGCGGGAGAGGCGTCCTACAATGAGCAGTTCTTC. It specifies CAISGLAGEASYNEQFF.

The chain carries TRBV7-8 and TRBJ1-5; the D gene is possibly TRBD1 (6 bases). Germline V gene data show CDR1 as SGHVS and CDR2 as FQNEAQ. V lost 4 bases and J 5 bases, leaving 12 bases between the germline ends. The CDR3 loop spans 14 amino acids. The CDR3 DNA sequence: TGTGCCAGCAGCTCGGACAGCTCCCATCAGCCCCAGCATTTT. Residues: CASSSDSSHQPQHF.